Following are 12 T cell receptor beta chains from one sample sequenced in a study of control samples from healthy donors and cancer patients. Only in-frame clones appear in the TCRdb table, and some are missing; sequencing was by immunoSEQ multiplex PCR. This table has about 130,000 clones, 85% to 95% appearing once. Sequences were obtained from PBMCs. The origin of the receptors is an elderly man with head and neck cancer.

The genes are TRBV6-5 and TRBJ1-6; unclear D gene. CDR3 length: 12 amino acids. The germline V gene has CDR1 MNHEY and CDR2 SVGAGI. The V end was cut by 4 bases, the J end by 10 bases, with 8 bases between. CDR3 sequence (DNA): TGTGCCAGCAGTTGCCGGACCTCACCCCTCCACTTT. Protein sequence: CASSCRTSPLHF.

This clone was recorded once. The chain couples TRBV29-1 to TRBJ2-7, with D possibly matching TRBD1 (8 bases). CDR3 length equals 12 residues. Trimming took off 4 bases at V and 7 bases at J, with 14 bases between the two ends. CDR1 is SQVTM and CDR2 is ANQGSEA in the germline V gene. CDR3 in DNA: TGCAGCGTTGGCAGGGGGCGGGGGGAGCAGTACTTC. It translates to CSVGRGRGEQYF.

The chain uses TRBV12-3 or TRBV12-4 and TRBJ1-2, with 7 positions matching TRBD1. CDR3 length: 13 amino acids. The junction had 9 bases not matched to a gene; V was cut back by 11 bases and J by 3 bases. The CDR3 reads CAGRGGEDYGYTF. CDR3 nucleotide sequence: TGTGCCGGTCGAGGGGGCGAGGACTATGGCTACACCTTC.

This rearrangement joins TRBV5-1 to TRBJ2-7, with TRBD1 matching over 9 bases. Germline V gene sequence: CDR1 SGHRS, CDR2 YFSETQ. Trimming took 3 bases from V and 2 from J; bases not matched to a gene: 6. This CDR3 comprises 15 residues. The CDR3 DNA reads TGCGCCAGCAGCTACGGGACAGGGAACCCCTACGAGCAGTACTTC. It encodes CASSYGTGNPYEQYF.

Concerning this clone: Other DNA sequences in the same sample also yield this CDR3. J is TRBJ2-7 and V is TRBV6-2 or TRBV6-3; TRBD2 aligns across 15 bases. V lost 6 bases to trimming and J lost 6 bases; unmatched junction nucleotides: 6. CDR1 and CDR2 (germline): MNHEY, SVGEGT. The CDR3 sequence is 15 residues long. CDR3 region: CASSRGLAGGGEQYF. CDR3 nucleotide sequence: TGTGCCAGCAGCCGAGGACTAGCGGGAGGGGGCGAGCAGTACTTC.

The chain carries TRBV5-1 and TRBJ2-3, with 7 bases aligning to TRBD1. The CDR3 contains 15 residues. The trim removed 4 bases at V and 3 bases at J, leaving 8 bases unmatched. Germline lookup yields CDR1 SGHRS and CDR2 YFSETQ. CDR3 nucleotide sequence: TGCGCCAGCAGCGTGACAGGGTTTGGGACAGATACGCAGTATTTT. This gives the protein CASSVTGFGTDTQYF.

The chain couples TRBV2 to TRBJ2-2; the D is unclear. The length of the CDR3 is 14 residues. Germline V gives CDR1 SNHLY, CDR2 FYNNEI. V lost 2 bases and J 1 base, leaving 5 bases between the germline ends. DNA for the CDR3: TGTGCCAGCAGTGAATGGAGGAACACCGGGGAGCTGTTTTTT. Its translation: CASSEWRNTGELFF.

This chain uses TRBV6-1 with TRBJ2-7, with D unresolved. Trimming removed 1 base from V and 3 bases from J, with 7 bases in between. Germline lookup yields CDR1 MNHNS and CDR2 SASEGT. The CDR3 runs to 13 residues. The CDR3 loop is CASSEVNHYEQYF. CDR3 DNA sequence: TGTGCCAGCAGTGAAGTGAACCACTACGAGCAGTACTTC.

The V call is TRBV24-1, the J call TRBJ2-7; the D gene could be TRBD1 or TRBD2 (6 bases each). The germline V gene encodes CDR1 KGHDR and CDR2 SFDVKD. The CDR3 extends over 13 amino acids. The V gene lost 3 bases and the J gene lost 6 bases, with 11 bases spanning the gap. The CDR3 DNA reads TGTGCCACCAGTGATCGACAGGAGGGCGAGCAGTACTTC. Encoded protein: CATSDRQEGEQYF.

The chain has TRBV12-3 or TRBV12-4 and TRBJ1-1; tentatively, D is TRBD1 (5 bases). The CDR3 sequence is 13 residues long. The V end was cut by 5 bases, the J end by 8 bases, with 15 bases between. The CDR3 reads CASSRDGAREAFF. In DNA, the CDR3 is TGTGCCAGCAGTCGGGACGGCGCCCGGGAAGCTTTCTTT.

V is TRBV5-4 and J is TRBJ2-3; D is unclear. V dropped 5 bases and J dropped 1 base, with 8 bases sitting between them. There are 13 residues in the CDR3. The germline CDR1 and CDR2 sequences are SGHNT and YYREEE (reference sequence). The chain's CDR3 is CASSRARTDTQYF. As DNA, the CDR3 is TGTGCCAGCAGTCGGGCCCGCACAGATACGCAGTATTTT.

The sample holds one count of this clone. The chain uses TRBV12-5 and TRBJ2-6; TRBD1 aligns across 7 bases. J was trimmed by 9 bases and V by 7 bases; bases with no gene match: 15. This CDR3 comprises 16 residues. From germline, CDR1 is LGHNT and CDR2 FRNRAP. The CDR3: CASAVGQAYSGNVLTF. The CDR3, as DNA: TGTGCTAGTGCCGTAGGACAGGCCTATAGTGGCAACGTCCTGACTTTC.